These 18 T cell receptor beta chains came from one sample sequenced in a study of blood T cell repertoires in COVID-19 (dated by TCRdb to 2020 to 2021). Library method: the immunoSEQ multiplex PCR assay. What TCRdb holds here is the immuneACCESS table cut down to in-frame rearrangements. Part of the clones is not present; checked against another copy, under half of the missing clones reflect an unresolved V gene, and the others are unexplained. In all, the sample holds around 30,000 clones, and roughly 87% of those were seen once. More than 9% of the sample lies in the top ten. The sequencing sample was made of peripheral blood. These receptors were collected from a human donor in a cohort sampled during active COVID-19.

Only one count was recorded for this clone. This chain connects TRBV6-1 to TRBJ1-5; D perhaps matches TRBD1 (6 bases). There are 15 residues in the CDR3. V lost 2 bases to trimming and J lost 2 bases, with 10 bases between them. From germline, CDR1 is MNHNS and CDR2 SASEGT. CDR3 region: CASSEHGGGNQPQHF. The CDR3 region has the DNA TGTGCCAGCAGTGAACATGGGGGCGGCAATCAGCCCCAGCATTTT.

This clone was found once. This chain links TRBV5-1 with TRBJ2-1; D is unclear. The CDR3 is 14 amino acids. Germline V gene lookup returns CDR1 SGHRS and CDR2 YFSETQ. With 1 base removed from V and 8 bases from J, the gap between germline ends came to 13 bases. CDR3 nucleotides: TGCGCCAGCAGCTTGAGTCCTAGTACCTATGAGCAGTTCTTC. Its translation is CASSLSPSTYEQFF. The variable domain in full, completed from reference TRBV5-1 and TRBJ2-1, reads KAGVTQTPRYLIKTRGQQVTLSCSPISGHRSVSWYQQTPGQGLQFLFEYFSETQRNKGNFPGRFSGRQFSNSRSEMNVSTLELGDSALYLCASSLSPSTYEQFFGPGTRLTVL.

The chain joins TRBV28 to TRBJ2-1; no clear D. The CDR3 runs to 11 residues. V lost 6 bases and J 4 bases, leaving 4 bases between the germline ends. CDR1 is MDHEN and CDR2 is SYDVKM in the germline V gene. The CDR3 nucleotides read TGTGCCAGCAGCGGGTACAATGAGCAGTTCTTC. Its protein is CASSGYNEQFF.

This clone was counted only a few times. The V gene is TRBV7-2, the J gene TRBJ2-2, with 11 bases matching TRBD1. Germline CDR1 is SGHTA and CDR2 is FQGNSA. V shed 5 bases, J shed 4 bases, and the junction held 9 bases outside the gene matches. The CDR3 extends over 17 amino acids. CDR3 loop: CASSPGTGGPGTGELFF. The CDR3 nucleotides read TGTGCCAGCAGCCCCGGGACAGGGGGTCCGGGCACCGGGGAGCTGTTTTTT.

The V gene is TRBV5-6, the J gene TRBJ1-3; 11 positions agree with TRBD1. With V trimmed by 4 bases and J by 3 bases, 9 bases remained unmatched. Per germline, CDR1 SGHDT and CDR2 YYEEEE. This CDR3 contains 17 residues. In nucleotides, the CDR3 is TGTGCCAGCAGCCCCTGGACAGGGGGCGCTTATGGAAACACCATATATTTT. This codes for CASSPWTGGAYGNTIYF.

The V call is TRBV4-1, the J call TRBJ2-3, with 9 bases matching TRBD1. The CDR3 is 19 residues long. Per the germline V gene, CDR1 is MGHRA and CDR2 is YSYEKL. The junction had 16 bases not matched to a gene; V was cut back by 2 bases and J by 4 bases. In DNA, the CDR3 is TGCGCCAGCAGCCAATCGGGGAGCCCCGGGACAGGGTCTGCAGATACGCAGTATTTT. Translated: CASSQSGSPGTGSADTQYF.

This sequence joins TRBV7-2 and TRBJ2-7; D gene ambiguous. Trimming removed 0 bases at V and 0 bases at J, with 3 bases between. This CDR3 comprises 13 residues. From germline, CDR1 is SGHTA and CDR2 FQGNSA. CDR3 amino acids: CASSLASSYEQYF. The CDR3 DNA reads as TGTGCCAGCAGCTTAGCGAGCTCCTACGAGCAGTACTTC.

A single count supports this clone. Germline is not matched at one junction end, which may reflect a read error. The rearrangement links TRBV7-7 to TRBJ2-2, with TRBD2 matching over 8 bases. The CDR3 is 16 amino acids. Germline V gives CDR1 SSHAT, CDR2 FNYEAQ (reference sequence). The DNA for the CDR3 is TGTGCTAGCAGTTTAACGTCTAGCGGGCCCACCGGGGAGCTGTTTTTT. This codes for CASSLTSSGPTGELFF. The full variable domain, in which reference TRBV7-7 and TRBJ2-2 provide the parts outside the CDR3, is GAGVSQSPRYKVTKRGQDVTLRCDPISSHATLYWYQQALGQGPEFLTYFNYEAQPDKSGLPSDRFSAERPEGSISTLTIQRTEQRDSAMYRCASSLTSSGPTGELFFGEGSRLTVL.

The chain couples TRBV6-2 or TRBV6-3 to TRBJ1-4; the D is unclear. The length of the CDR3 is 13 residues. Germline V gene sequence: CDR1 MNHEY, CDR2 SVGEGT. V gave up 0 bases and J gave up 8 bases, with 7 bases separating them. Here the CDR3 DNA reads TGTGCCAGCAGTTACTCCGGGAGGGAAAAACTGTTTTTT. Translation: CASSYSGREKLFF.

This chain joins TRBV9 and TRBJ2-7; a weak D match, TRBD1 (5 bases). Looked up from germline, CDR1 is SGDLS and CDR2 is YYNGEE. The CDR3 totals 14 residues. V lost 0 bases and J 4 bases, leaving 11 bases between the germline ends. The CDR3: CASSVEAGPYEQYF. The CDR3, as DNA: TGTGCCAGCAGCGTAGAGGCAGGGCCTTACGAGCAGTACTTC.

A single count supports this clone. The chain carries TRBV24-1 and TRBJ2-2, with 11 bases aligning to TRBD2. Germline trimming cut 0 bases from V and 7 bases from J; bases unmatched to any gene: 9. Looked up from germline, CDR1 is KGHDR and CDR2 is SFDVKD. The CDR3 totals 18 residues. The DNA of the CDR3 is TGTGCCACCAGTGATTTGACCCTAGCGGGGGGTAACGTCGGGGAGCTGTTTTTT. Translated: CATSDLTLAGGNVGELFF.

The chain links TRBV5-4 to TRBJ1-5, with 10 bases matching TRBD1. Germline values: CDR1 SGHNT, CDR2 YYREEE (reference sequence). CDR3 length equals 13 residues. V lost 5 bases to trimming and J lost 7 bases; unmatched junction nucleotides: 3. The CDR3 sequence is CASSVDRGQPQHF. CDR3 bases: TGTGCCAGCAGTGTGGACAGGGGGCAGCCCCAGCATTTT.

This clone was counted a single time. The chain combines TRBV5-1 with TRBJ2-1; D may be TRBD1 (5 bases). Germline-derived CDR1 and CDR2 are SGHRS and YFSETQ. V was cut by 1 base and J by 0 bases, with 14 bases left in between. The CDR3 extends over 17 amino acids. The CDR3 DNA sequence: TGCGCCAGCAGCTTGTGGCAGGGAATCGGCTCCTACAATGAGCAGTTCTTC. This codes for CASSLWQGIGSYNEQFF.

V gene TRBV14 combines with J gene TRBJ1-1; a possible D gene is TRBD1 (6 bases). The CDR3 is 13 residues long. Trimming took off 6 bases at V and 1 base at J, with 9 bases between the two ends. CDR1 SGHDN and CDR2 FVKESK come from the germline V gene. The CDR3 is CASRRQENTEAFF. As DNA, the CDR3 is TGTGCCAGCAGGCGACAGGAGAACACTGAAGCTTTCTTT.

This chain joins TRBV6-2 or TRBV6-3 and TRBJ1-5; D is possibly TRBD1 (6 bases). Germline assignment: CDR1 MNHEY and CDR2 SVGEGT. Trimming stripped 2 bases from V and 8 bases from J, with 16 bases between. This CDR3 region has 15 residues. CDR3 DNA: TGTGCCAGCAGTTACAGGACCGCAGGGGTGAAGCCCCAGCATTTT. Translated: CASSYRTAGVKPQHF.

V is TRBV3-1 (or the pseudogene TRBV3-2) and J is TRBJ2-5; 8 bases are shared with TRBD2. The germline CDR1 and CDR2 sequences are LGHDT and YNNKEL (reference sequence). The CDR3 length is 15 residues. The V and J ends lost 0 bases and 2 bases, in that order; junction bases with no gene match: 2. The CDR3 reads CASSQDERGQETQYF. For the CDR3, the DNA is TGTGCCAGCAGCCAAGACGAGCGGGGGCAAGAGACCCAGTACTTC.

This rearrangement joins TRBV7-2 to TRBJ2-1; D possibly corresponds to TRBD1 (6 bases). Germline CDR1 SGHTA, CDR2 FQGNSA. This CDR3 spans 15 amino acids. Trimming pared 5 bases from V and 4 bases from J, leaving 15 bases between. In nucleotides, the CDR3 is TGTGCCAGCAGCAACCGGGACACCCCATACAATGAGCAGTTCTTC. Encoded protein: CASSNRDTPYNEQFF.

The rearrangement links TRBV4-2 to TRBJ2-3; D gene unclear. The ends were cut back, 4 bases at V and 1 base at J, with 12 bases in the middle. Germline V gene data show CDR1 as LGHNA and CDR2 as YNFKEQ. The length of the CDR3 is 15 residues. CDR3 residues: CASSRAAGGTDTQYF. For the CDR3, the DNA is TGTGCCAGCAGCCGGGCCGCTGGTGGCACAGATACGCAGTATTTT.